This is a list of T cell receptor beta chains from one sample in a study of cytomegalovirus exposure and HLA in healthy donors. Profiled with immunoSEQ multiplex PCR; TCRdb holds only in-frame clones, not every one. The profile shows around 50,000 clones, around 80% of them singletons. Sequenced: PBMCs. All receptors derive from a young man in good health and CMV-seropositive. CDR3s leave out the opening cysteine and the closing phenylalanine or tryptophan. Expanded clones get a size class; other rows say once, few or many, or leave the size out.

TRBV14,NA,ASSQLGRGTEAF
TRBV10-2,NA,ASASGGAGTDTQY
TRBV9,few,ASSVAGLTNTEAF
TRBV2,few,ASRQGASYNSPLH
TRBV29-1,once,SVIGTPSVGETQY
TRBV6-5,few,ASSYDVGEKLF
TRBV7-9,NA,ASSTLQEAQEQY
TRBV6-6,few,ASNPGQVSGNQPQH
TRBV28,NA,ASNLGYGYT
TRBV6-1,NA,ASSARQGGNTEAF
TRBV5-1,NA,ASSLGQMNTEAF
TRBV6-1,few,ASSDGVSGAEQY
TRBV5-6,NA,ASSWGHEQY
TRBV5-1,NA,ASSLGDRALQY
TRBV11-2,NA,ASSLTGPEAF
TRBV9,once,ASSEGQGYGYT
TRBV2,NA,ASSRGDQPQH
TRBV19,NA,ASSIPGRVAMSVNEQF
TRBV29-1,NA,SVGARLVDEQY
TRBV5-1,few,ASSSGQSFSGNTIY
TRBV5-1,medium-sized,ASGTSKETQY
TRBV14,NA,ASSLPRGTGYQPQH
TRBV18,once,ASSPPSRGPVSYEQY
TRBV5-5,NA,ASSPGQGYGYT
TRBV19,NA,ASSLGPRDRYTDTQY
TRBV6-1,NA,ASSVRTGSTGELF
TRBV5-4,few,ASSWSTGGTDTQY